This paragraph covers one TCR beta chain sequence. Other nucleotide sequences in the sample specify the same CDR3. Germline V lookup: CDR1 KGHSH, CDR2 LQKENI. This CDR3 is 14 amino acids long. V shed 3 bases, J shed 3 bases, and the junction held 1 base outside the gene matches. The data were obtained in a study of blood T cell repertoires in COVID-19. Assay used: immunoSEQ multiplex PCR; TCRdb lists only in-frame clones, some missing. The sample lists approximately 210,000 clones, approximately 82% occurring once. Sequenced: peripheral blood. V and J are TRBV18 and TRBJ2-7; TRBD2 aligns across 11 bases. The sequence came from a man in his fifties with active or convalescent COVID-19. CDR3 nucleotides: TGTGCCAGCTCACCTGGGACTAGCGGCTACGAGCAGTACTTC. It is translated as CASSPGTSGYEQYF. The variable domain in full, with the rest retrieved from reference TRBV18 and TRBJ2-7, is NAGVMQNPRHLVRRRGQEARLRCSPMKGHSHVYWYRQLPEEGLKFMVYLQKENIIDESGMPKERFSAEFPKEGPSILRIQQVVRGDSAAYFCASSPGTSGYEQYFGPGTRLTVT.